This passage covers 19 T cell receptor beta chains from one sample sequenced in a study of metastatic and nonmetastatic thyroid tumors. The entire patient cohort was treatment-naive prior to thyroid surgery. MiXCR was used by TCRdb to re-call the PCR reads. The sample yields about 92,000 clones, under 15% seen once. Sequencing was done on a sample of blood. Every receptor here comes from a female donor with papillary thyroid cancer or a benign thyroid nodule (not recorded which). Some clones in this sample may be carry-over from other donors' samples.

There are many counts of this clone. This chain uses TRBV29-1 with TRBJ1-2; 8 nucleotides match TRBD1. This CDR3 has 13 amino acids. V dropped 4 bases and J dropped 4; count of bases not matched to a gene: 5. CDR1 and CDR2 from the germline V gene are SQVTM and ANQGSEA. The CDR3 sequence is CSVATGALYGYTF. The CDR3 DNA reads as TGCAGCGTTGCGACAGGGGCCCTCTATGGCTACACCTTC.

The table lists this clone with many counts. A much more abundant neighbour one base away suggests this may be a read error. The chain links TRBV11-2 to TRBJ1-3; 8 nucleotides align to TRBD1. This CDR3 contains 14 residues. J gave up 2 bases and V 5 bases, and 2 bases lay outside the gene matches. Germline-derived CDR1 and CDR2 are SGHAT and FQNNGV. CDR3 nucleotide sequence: TGTGCCAGCAGCCACAGGGGGGCTGGAAACACCATATATTTT. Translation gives CASSHRGAGNTIYF.

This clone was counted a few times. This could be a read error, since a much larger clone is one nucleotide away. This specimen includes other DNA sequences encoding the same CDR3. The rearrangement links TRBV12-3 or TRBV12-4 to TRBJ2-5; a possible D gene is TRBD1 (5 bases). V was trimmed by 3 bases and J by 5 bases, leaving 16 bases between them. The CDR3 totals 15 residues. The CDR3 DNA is TGTGCCAGCAGTTTGGGCGGTGGGGCTTTTGAGACCCAGTACTTC. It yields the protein CASSLGGGAFETQYF.

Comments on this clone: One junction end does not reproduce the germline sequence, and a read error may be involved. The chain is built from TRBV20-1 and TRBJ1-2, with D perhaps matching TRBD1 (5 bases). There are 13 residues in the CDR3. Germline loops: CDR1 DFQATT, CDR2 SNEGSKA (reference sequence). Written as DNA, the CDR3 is TGCAGTGCTAGAGACGGCACAGGCTATGGCTACGCCTTC. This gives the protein CSARDGTGYGYAF.

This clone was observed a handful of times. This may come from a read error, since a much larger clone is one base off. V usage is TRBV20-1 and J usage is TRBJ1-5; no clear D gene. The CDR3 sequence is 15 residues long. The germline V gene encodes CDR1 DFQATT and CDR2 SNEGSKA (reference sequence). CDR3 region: CSARRSGSINQPKHF. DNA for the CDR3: TGCAGTGCTAGAAGGTCCGGCAGCATCAATCAGCCCAAGCATTTT.

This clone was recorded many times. CDR3 sequence reads: CASSATPHPYEQYF. In nucleotides, the CDR3 is TGTGCCAGCAGTGCTACTCCGCACCCCTACGAGCAGTACTTC. This chain joins TRBV28 and TRBJ2-7; D gene unclear. Trimming pared 5 bases from V and 2 bases from J, leaving 13 bases between. Looked up from germline, CDR1 is MDHEN and CDR2 is SYDVKM. CDR3 size: 14 residues.

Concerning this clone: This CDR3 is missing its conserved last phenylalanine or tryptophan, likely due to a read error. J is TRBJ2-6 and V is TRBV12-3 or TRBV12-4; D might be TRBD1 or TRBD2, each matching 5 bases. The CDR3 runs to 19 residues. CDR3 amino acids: CASSLRRGSLFSEANVLTS. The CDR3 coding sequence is TGTGCCAGCAGTTTACGTCGGGGCTCCCTCTTCTCTGAGGCCAACGTCCTGACTTCC.

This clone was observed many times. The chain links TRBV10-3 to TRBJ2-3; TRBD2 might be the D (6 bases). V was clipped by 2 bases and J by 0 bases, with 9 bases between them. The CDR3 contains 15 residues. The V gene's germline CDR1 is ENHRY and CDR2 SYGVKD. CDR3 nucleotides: TGTGCCATCAGTGAGCGCGGGGAAAGCACAGATACGCAGTATTTT. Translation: CAISERGESTDTQYF.

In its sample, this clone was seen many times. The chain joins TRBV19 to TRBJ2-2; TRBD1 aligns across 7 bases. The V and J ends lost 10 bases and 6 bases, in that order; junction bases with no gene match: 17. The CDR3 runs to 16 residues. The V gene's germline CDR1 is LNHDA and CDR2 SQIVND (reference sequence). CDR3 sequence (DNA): TGTGCCACCGAGAGAGGGATAGGGGGCGCGGCCGGGGAGCTGTTTTTT. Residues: CATERGIGGAAGELFF.

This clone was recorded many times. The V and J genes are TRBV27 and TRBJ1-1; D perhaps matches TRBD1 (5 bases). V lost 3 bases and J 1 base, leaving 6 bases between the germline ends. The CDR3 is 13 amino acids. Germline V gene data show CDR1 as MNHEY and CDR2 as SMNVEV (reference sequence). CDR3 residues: CASSFRGNTEAFF. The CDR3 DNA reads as TGTGCCAGCAGTTTTAGGGGGAACACTGAAGCTTTCTTT.

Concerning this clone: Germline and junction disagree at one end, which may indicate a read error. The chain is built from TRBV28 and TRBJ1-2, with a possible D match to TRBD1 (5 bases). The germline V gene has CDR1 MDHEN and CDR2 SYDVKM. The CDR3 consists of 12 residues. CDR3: CASIDRYYVYTF. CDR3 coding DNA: TGTGCCAGCATCGACAGATACTATGTCTACACCTTC.

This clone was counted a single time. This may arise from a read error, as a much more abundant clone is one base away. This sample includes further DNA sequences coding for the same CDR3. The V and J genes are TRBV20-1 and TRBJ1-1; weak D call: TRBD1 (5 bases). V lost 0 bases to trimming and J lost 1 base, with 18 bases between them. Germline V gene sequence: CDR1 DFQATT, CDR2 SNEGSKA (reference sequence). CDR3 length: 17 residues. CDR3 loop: CSARDSGTDSWNTEAFF. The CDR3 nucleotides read TGCAGTGCTAGAGATTCGGGGACTGACAGTTGGAACACTGAAGCTTTCTTT.

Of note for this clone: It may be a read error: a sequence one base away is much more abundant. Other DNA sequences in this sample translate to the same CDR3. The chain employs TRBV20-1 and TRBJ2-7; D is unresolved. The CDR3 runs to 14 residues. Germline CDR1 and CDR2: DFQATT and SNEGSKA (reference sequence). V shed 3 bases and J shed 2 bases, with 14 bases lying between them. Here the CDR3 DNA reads TGCAGTGCTAGGCCCGGTACAGACCCCTACGAGCAGTACTTC. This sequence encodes CSARPGTDPYEQYF.

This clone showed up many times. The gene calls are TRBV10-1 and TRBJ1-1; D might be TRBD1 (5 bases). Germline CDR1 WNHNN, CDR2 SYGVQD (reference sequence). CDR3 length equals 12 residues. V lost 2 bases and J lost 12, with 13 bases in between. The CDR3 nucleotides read TGCGCCAGCAGTGAGACGGGACGAAGACCTTTCTTT. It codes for CASSETGRRPFF.

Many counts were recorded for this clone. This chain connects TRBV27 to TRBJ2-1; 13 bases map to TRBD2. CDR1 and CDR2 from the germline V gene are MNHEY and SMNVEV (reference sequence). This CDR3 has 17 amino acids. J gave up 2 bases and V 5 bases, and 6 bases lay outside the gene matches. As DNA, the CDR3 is TGTGCCAGCAGTCTCCTAGGGACTAGCGGGGCCTACAATGAGCAGTTCTTC. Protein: CASSLLGTSGAYNEQFF.

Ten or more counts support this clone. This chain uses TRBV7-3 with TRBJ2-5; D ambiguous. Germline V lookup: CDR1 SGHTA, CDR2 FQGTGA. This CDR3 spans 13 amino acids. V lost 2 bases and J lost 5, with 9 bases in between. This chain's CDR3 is CASSLGPPETQYF. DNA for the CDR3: TGTGCCAGCAGCTTAGGTCCCCCGGAGACCCAGTACTTC. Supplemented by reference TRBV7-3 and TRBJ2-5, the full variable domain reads GAGVSQTPSNKVTEKGKYVELRCDPISGHTALYWYRQSLGQGPEFLIYFQGTGAADDSGLPNDRFFAVRPEGSVSTLKIQRTERGDSAVYLCASSLGPPETQYFGPGTRLLVL.

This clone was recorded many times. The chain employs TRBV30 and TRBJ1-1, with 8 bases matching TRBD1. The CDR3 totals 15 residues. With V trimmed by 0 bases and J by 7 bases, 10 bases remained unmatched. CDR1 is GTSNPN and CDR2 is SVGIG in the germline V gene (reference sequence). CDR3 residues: CAWSVGGQEGSEAFF. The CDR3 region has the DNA TGTGCCTGGAGTGTAGGGGGACAGGAGGGAAGTGAAGCTTTCTTT.

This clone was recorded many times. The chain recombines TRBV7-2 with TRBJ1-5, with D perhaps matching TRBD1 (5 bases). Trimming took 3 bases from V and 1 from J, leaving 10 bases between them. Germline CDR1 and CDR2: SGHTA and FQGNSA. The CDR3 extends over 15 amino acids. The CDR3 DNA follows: TGTGCCAGCAGCTTTGGGGGTCTGAGCAATCAGCCCCAGCATTTT. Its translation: CASSFGGLSNQPQHF.

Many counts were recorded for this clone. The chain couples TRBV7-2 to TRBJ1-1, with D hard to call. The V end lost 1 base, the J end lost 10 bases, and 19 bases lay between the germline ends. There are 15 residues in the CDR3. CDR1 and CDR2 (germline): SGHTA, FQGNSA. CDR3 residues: CASSLGVGRHSVAFF. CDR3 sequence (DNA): TGTGCCAGCAGCTTAGGCGTAGGCAGGCACTCAGTAGCTTTCTTT.